This T cell receptor (beta chain) emerged from a study of beta chain features in type 1 diabetes. Study-level background: On cell yields, gender and age, patients and healthy donors were similar.

Overall study results and limits: Junctions at VDJ sites from type 1 diabetes patients had fewer insertions and more deletions. Researchers caution that PCR might favor shorter templates, equally among patients and controls.

The isolated RNA, all of it, was reverse transcribed, so expressed TCRB transcripts were what got sequenced. This table comes from immunoSEQ multiplex PCR, and its TCRdb copy is limited to in-frame clones, with some not included. The data show 250,000 or so clones, 25% to 30% seen once. Via CD45RO/CCR7/CD25/CD127/CD95/CD27, cells of the CD4+ naive, central memory, regulatory and stem cell-like memory subsets were sorted. This clone was observed at least ten times. The antigen is unknown. This CDR3 spans 13 amino acids. The V gene's germline CDR1 is ENHRY and CDR2 SYGVKD. The V end lost 6 bases, the J end lost 7 bases, and 13 bases lay between the germline ends.

The source is a man younger than 45 in good health. V usage is TRBV10-3 and J usage is TRBJ2-1; D uncertain. Sequenced: central memory CD4+ T cells from blood. In DNA, the CDR3 is TGTGCCATCAGCCCCCCCGAGCTTAATGAGCAGTTCTTC. The encoded protein is CAISPPELNEQFF.